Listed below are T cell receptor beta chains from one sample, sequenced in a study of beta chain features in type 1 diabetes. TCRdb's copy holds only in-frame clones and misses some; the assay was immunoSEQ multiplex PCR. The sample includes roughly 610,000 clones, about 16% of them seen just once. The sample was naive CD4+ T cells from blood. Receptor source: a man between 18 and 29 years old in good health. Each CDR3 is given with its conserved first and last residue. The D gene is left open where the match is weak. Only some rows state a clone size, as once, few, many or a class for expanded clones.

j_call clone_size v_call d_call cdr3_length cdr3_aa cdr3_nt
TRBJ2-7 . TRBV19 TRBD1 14 CASSSGTGRYEQYF TGTGCCAGTAGTTCCGGGACAGGGAGATACGAGCAGTACTTC
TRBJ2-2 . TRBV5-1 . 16 CASSLVGLRNTGELFF TGCGCCAGCAGCTTGGTAGGACTCCGGAACACCGGGGAGCTGTTTTTT
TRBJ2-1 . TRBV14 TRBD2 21 CASSLLGTSGLLISSYNEQFF TGTGCCAGCAGCCTCCTTGGGACTAGCGGGCTTCTAATCTCCTCCTACAATGAGCAGTTCTTC
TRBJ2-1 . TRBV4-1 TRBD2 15 CASSPIAGAGNEQFF TGCGCCAGCAGCCCTATAGCGGGGGCGGGCAATGAGCAGTTCTTC
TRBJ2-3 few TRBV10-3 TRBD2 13 CAIRGTSADTQYF TGTGCCATCAGGGGGACTAGCGCAGATACGCAGTATTTT
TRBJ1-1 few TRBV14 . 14 CASSRNLQGSEAFF TGTGCCAGCAGCCGAAACCTCCAGGGTTCTGAAGCTTTCTTT
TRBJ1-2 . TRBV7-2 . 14 CASSLVRGGEGYTF TGTGCCAGCAGCTTAGTGAGGGGAGGGGAGGGCTACACCTTC
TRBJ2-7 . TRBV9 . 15 CASSTLSGPTYEQYF TGTGCCAGCAGCACCCTTTCGGGGCCCACCTACGAGCAGTACTTC
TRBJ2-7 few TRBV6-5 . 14 CASSPDPPYYEQYF TGTGCCAGCAGCCCTGACCCACCCTACTACGAGCAGTACTTC
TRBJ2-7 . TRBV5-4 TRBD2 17 CASSSGLAGVRQREQYF TGTGCCAGCAGCTCAGGACTAGCGGGGGTCCGACAACGCGAGCAGTACTTC
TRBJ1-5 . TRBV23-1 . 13 CASSQRVNQPQHF TGCGCCAGCAGTCAGAGGGTTAATCAGCCCCAGCATTTT
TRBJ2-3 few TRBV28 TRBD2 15 CASSFSGSSVDTQYF TGTGCCAGCAGTTTTAGCGGGAGCAGTGTAGATACGCAGTATTTT
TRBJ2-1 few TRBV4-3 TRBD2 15 CASSQGGRSYNEQFF TGCGCCAGCAGCCAGGGCGGGAGGTCCTACAATGAGCAGTTCTTC
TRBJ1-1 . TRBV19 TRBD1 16 CASSTLRQGLNTEAFF TGTGCCAGTAGTACACTGCGACAGGGCTTGAACACTGAAGCTTTCTTT
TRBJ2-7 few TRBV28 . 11 CASGSTYEQYF TGTGCCAGTGGATCGACCTACGAGCAGTACTTC
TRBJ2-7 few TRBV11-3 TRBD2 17 CASSPGGLAGHSYEQYF TGTGCCAGCAGCCCCGGCGGACTAGCGGGCCACTCCTACGAGCAGTACTTC
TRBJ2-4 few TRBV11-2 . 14 CASSSVETGNIQYF TGTGCCAGCAGCTCGGTCGAAACAGGGAACATTCAGTACTTC
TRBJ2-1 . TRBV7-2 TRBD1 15 CASSPGGSSYNEQFF TGTGCCAGCAGCCCAGGGGGAAGTTCCTACAATGAGCAGTTCTTC
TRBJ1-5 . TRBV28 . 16 CASSTGAKASNQPQHF TGTGCCAGCAGTACGGGGGCGAAGGCAAGCAATCAGCCCCAGCATTTT
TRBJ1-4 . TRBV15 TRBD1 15 CATSRAGTGDEKLFF TGTGCCACCAGCAGAGCCGGGACAGGGGATGAAAAACTGTTTTTT
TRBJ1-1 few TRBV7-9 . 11 CAGQKGTEAFF TGTGCCGGACAGAAGGGGACTGAAGCTTTCTTT
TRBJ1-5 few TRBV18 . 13 CASSPTRSQPQHF TGTGCCAGCTCACCAACGAGGAGTCAGCCCCAGCATTTT
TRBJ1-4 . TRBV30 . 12 CAWSRGDEKLFF TGTGCCTGGAGCAGGGGAGATGAAAAACTGTTTTTT
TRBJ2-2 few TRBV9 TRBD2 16 CASSVTSGRAPGELFF TGTGCCAGCAGCGTTACTAGCGGGAGGGCCCCCGGGGAGCTGTTTTTT
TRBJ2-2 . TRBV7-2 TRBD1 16 CASSLRWTGDTGELFF TGTGCCAGCAGCTTAAGATGGACAGGAGACACCGGGGAGCTGTTTTTT
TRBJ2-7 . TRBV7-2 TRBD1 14 CASSSGQGVDEQYF TGTGCCAGCAGCTCGGGACAGGGTGTCGACGAGCAGTACTTC
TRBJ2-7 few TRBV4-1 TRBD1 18 CASSTTVGTGIRTYEQYF TGCGCCAGCAGCACTACCGTCGGGACAGGGATAAGAACCTACGAGCAGTACTTC
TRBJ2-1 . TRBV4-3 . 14 CASSQGLGGDEQFF TGCGCCAGCAGCCAAGGACTAGGGGGGGATGAGCAGTTCTTC
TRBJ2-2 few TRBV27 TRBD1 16 CASSPRQGLGTGELFF TGTGCCAGCAGTCCGCGACAGGGCCTAGGTACCGGGGAGCTGTTTTTT
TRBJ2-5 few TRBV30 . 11 CAWGPRLGPNF TGTGCCTGGGGGCCCCGACTCGGGCCAAACTTC
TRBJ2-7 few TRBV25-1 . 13 CASTSDISYEQYF TGTGCCAGCACCTCGGACATTTCCTACGAGCAGTACTTC
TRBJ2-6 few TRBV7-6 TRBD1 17 CASSPRDRSSGANVLTF TGTGCCAGCAGCCCCCGGGACAGAAGCTCTGGGGCCAACGTCCTGACTTTC
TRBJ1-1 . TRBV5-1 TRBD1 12 CASSQQGLEAFF TGCGCCAGCAGCCAACAGGGGCTTGAAGCTTTCTTT
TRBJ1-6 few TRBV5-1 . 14 CASRYTVDNSPLHF TGCGCCAGCAGATACACGGTGGATAATTCACCCCTCCACTTT
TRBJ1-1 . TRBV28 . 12 CASSLSDSEAFF TGTGCCAGCAGTTTATCAGATTCTGAAGCTTTCTTT
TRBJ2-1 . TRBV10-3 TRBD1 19 CAISLPGQGTRSSYNEQFF TGTGCCATCAGCTTACCGGGACAGGGAACTAGGAGCTCCTACAATGAGCAGTTCTTC
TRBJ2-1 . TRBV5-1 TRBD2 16 CASSLPGLAANNEQFF TGCGCCAGCAGCTTACCTGGACTAGCGGCGAACAATGAGCAGTTCTTC
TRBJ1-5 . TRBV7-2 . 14 CASSLGRGDQPQHF TGTGCCAGCAGCTTAGGGCGAGGGGACCAGCCCCAGCATTTT
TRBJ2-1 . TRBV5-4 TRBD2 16 CASSFPRSGLGLEQFF TGTGCCAGCAGCTTTCCGAGATCGGGACTAGGACTTGAGCAGTTCTTC
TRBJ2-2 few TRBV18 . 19 CASSPFPSLGRGGTGELFF TGTGCCAGCTCACCATTCCCTAGCTTGGGTCGCGGTGGCACCGGGGAGCTGTTTTTT
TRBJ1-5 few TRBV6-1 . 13 CASFATGNQPQHF TGTGCCAGTTTCGCGACAGGCAATCAGCCCCAGCATTTT
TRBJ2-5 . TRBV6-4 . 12 CASSDCQETQYF TGTGCCAGCAGTGACTGCCAAGAGACCCAGTACTTC
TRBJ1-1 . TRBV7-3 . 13 CASSSMEGTEAFF TGTGCCAGCAGCTCTATGGAGGGCACTGAAGCTTTCTTT
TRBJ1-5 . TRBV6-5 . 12 CASSYLNQPQHF TGTGCCAGCAGTTACCTAAATCAGCCCCAGCATTTT
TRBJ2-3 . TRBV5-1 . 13 CASSRGTSDTQYF TGCGCCAGCAGCCGAGGGACTTCAGATACGCAGTATTTT
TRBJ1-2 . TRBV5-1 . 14 CASSGDGQNYGYTF TGCGCCAGCAGCGGGGACGGACAGAACTATGGCTACACCTTC